Reported below is one T cell receptor (beta chain). The data originate from a study of T cells in Graves' hyperthyroidism and ophthalmopathy. The CDR3 extends over 13 amino acids. With 6 bases removed from V and 6 bases from J, the gap between germline ends came to 13 bases. Per germline, CDR1 MNHEY and CDR2 SMNVEV (reference sequence). It was uncontrolled infection, other autoimmune disease, pregnancy or lactation that excluded patients. Amplification of TCR beta CDR3 regions used RNA as the template. Carried out on the TCR CDR3, a first-round RT-PCR used the HTBI primer set. TCRdb re-called the multiplex PCR reads through MiXCR, storing one row per CDR3 protein. The sample lists about 380,000 distinct CDR3 sequences, around 20% occurring once.

The receptor was isolated from a man between 18 and 29 years old with Graves' ophthalmopathy. The chain is built from TRBV27 and TRBJ2-3, with D tentatively TRBD1 (6 bases). Input material: blood. The CDR3 region has the DNA TGTGCCAGCAGCACCACAGGGCAGGATACGCAGTATTTT. Amino acids: CASSTTGQDTQYF.